This TCR beta chain was obtained from a study of blood T cell repertoires in COVID-19. Sequencing used immunoSEQ multiplex PCR; TCRdb keeps in-frame clones, though not all of them. The top ten hold around 3% of the sample, which has roughly 100,000 clones, roughly 86% seen once. Germline V gene sequence: CDR1 LGHNA, CDR2 YNFKEQ. V lost 0 bases, J lost 3 bases, and 4 bases stayed unmatched. The CDR3 extends over 16 amino acids. The origin of this receptor is a man between 50 and 59 years old with active or convalescent COVID-19. Sequencing was done on a sample of peripheral blood. The chain links TRBV4-2 to TRBJ2-2; TRBD1 agrees at 7 bases. Here the CDR3 reads CASSQDPTGYTGELFF. CDR3 DNA sequence: TGTGCCAGCAGCCAAGATCCGACAGGGTACACCGGGGAGCTGTTTTTT.